Each of the 15 T cell receptor beta chains below was sequenced from the same sample in a study of cytomegalovirus exposure and HLA in healthy donors. TCRdb's table, derived via immunoSEQ multiplex PCR, lists solely in-frame clones and lacks some. The sample lists roughly 50,000 clones, about 92% occurring once. Sequenced sample: PBMCs. These receptors all stem from a man younger than 35 in good health and CMV-seronegative.

The chain links TRBV2 to TRBJ1-2; a possible D gene is TRBD1 (5 bases). V was pared by 6 bases and J by 8 bases, with 19 bases between. The V gene's germline CDR1 is SNHLY and CDR2 FYNNEI. CDR3 length: 14 amino acids. Written as DNA, the CDR3 is TGTGCCAGCAGACCCACAGGAGCCCCGGGCGGCTACACCTTC. It codes for CASRPTGAPGGYTF. The entire variable domain, with the rest obtained from reference TRBV2 and TRBJ1-2, is as follows: EPEVTQTPSHQVTQMGQEVILRCVPISNHLYFYWYRQILGQKVEFLVSFYNNEISEKSEIFDDQFSVERPDGSNFTLKIRSTKLEDSAMYFCASRPTGAPGGYTFGSGTRLTVV.

The chain has TRBV28 and TRBJ2-1, with D unresolved. The CDR3 runs 13 residues. Trimming cost V 7 bases and J 6 bases, with 13 bases left between them. Germline-derived CDR1 and CDR2 are MDHEN and SYDVKM. The CDR3: CASISQPLNEQFF. The CDR3 nucleotides read TGTGCCAGCATCTCACAGCCCCTCAATGAGCAGTTCTTC. The variable domain in full, with the rest retrieved from reference TRBV28 and TRBJ2-1, is DVKVTQSSRYLVKRTGEKVFLECVQDMDHENMFWYRQDPGLGLRLIYFSYDVKMKEKGDIPEGYSVSREKKERFSLILESASTNQTSMYLCASISQPLNEQFFGPGTRLTVL.

The V call is TRBV5-1, the J call TRBJ2-5; D not resolved. The V and J ends lost 5 bases and 5 bases respectively, with 13 bases between them. This CDR3 has 13 amino acids. Germline values: CDR1 SGHRS, CDR2 YFSETQ. This CDR3 reads CASRKPVEETQYF. The CDR3 DNA reads as TGCGCCAGCAGGAAGCCCGTTGAGGAGACCCAGTACTTC.

The chain combines TRBV9 with TRBJ2-1; TRBD2 aligns across 8 bases. The ends lost 3 bases at V and 8 bases at J; junction bases unmatched: 7. Germline-derived CDR1 and CDR2 are SGDLS and YYNGEE. This CDR3 has 14 residues. The CDR3 DNA sequence: TGTGCCAGCAGCGCTAGCGGGTTTTGGGATGAGCAGTTCTTC. This gives the protein CASSASGFWDEQFF.

The rearrangement uses TRBV10-3 and TRBJ1-1; 8 nucleotides match TRBD1. Germline V gene data show CDR1 as ENHRY and CDR2 as SYGVKD. The CDR3 spans 13 residues. The junction had 6 bases not matched to a gene; V was cut back by 10 bases and J by 2 bases. The CDR3 DNA reads TGTGCCACCGCGACAGGGGTAAACACTGAAGCTTTCTTT. This translates into CATATGVNTEAFF.

The CDR3 loop is CASSRRWAGNNEQFF. The DNA of the CDR3 is TGTGCCAGCAGCCGCCGGTGGGCGGGCAACAATGAGCAGTTCTTC. The V gene is TRBV7-3, the J gene TRBJ2-1, with a possible D match to TRBD2 (5 bases). V dropped 5 bases and J dropped 5 bases, with 16 bases sitting between them. The CDR3 has 15 residues. The germline CDR1 and CDR2 sequences are SGHTA and FQGTGA. Combining the CDR3 with reference TRBV7-3 and TRBJ2-1 gives the whole variable domain GAGVSQTPSNKVTEKGKYVELRCDPISGHTALYWYRQSLGQGPEFLIYFQGTGAADDSGLPNDRFFAVRPEGSVSTLKIQRTERGDSAVYLCASSRRWAGNNEQFFGPGTRLTVL.

CDR3 sequence (DNA): TGTGCCAGCAGCTTTATCGGAGTTCCTGAAGCTTTCTTT. Protein: CASSFIGVPEAFF. The gene calls are TRBV5-5 and TRBJ1-1, with D uncertain. Germline V CDR1 and CDR2: SGHKS, YYEKEE (reference sequence). This CDR3 comprises 13 residues. Trimming left V 2 bases short and J 6 bases short, with 11 bases between.

The chain links TRBV5-1 to TRBJ2-3; D call uncertain. Trimming cost V 1 base and J 1 base, with 10 bases left between them. Germline V lookup: CDR1 SGHRS, CDR2 YFSETQ. CDR3 length: 15 residues. DNA of the CDR3: TGCGCCAGCAGCTTGTCAGGATCTGGCACAGATACGCAGTATTTT. As protein: CASSLSGSGTDTQYF.

The V call is TRBV9, the J call TRBJ2-4; 7 bases fit TRBD2. The germline CDR1 and CDR2 sequences are SGDLS and YYNGEE. The CDR3 loop spans 12 amino acids. The V gene end was trimmed by 0 bases and the J gene end by 14 bases; junction bases not matched to a gene: 5. The CDR3, as DNA: TGTGCCAGCAGCGTAGGGGCGGGAGTGAAGTACTTC. This encodes CASSVGAGVKYF.

The gene calls are TRBV4-3 and TRBJ2-7; D ambiguous. Germline V gene sequence: CDR1 LGHNA, CDR2 YSLEER. V was shortened by 4 bases and J by 0 bases, with 25 bases between the two germline ends. This CDR3 is 19 amino acids long. CDR3 in amino acids: CASSRRSPSGSFSSYEQYF. The CDR3 DNA is TGCGCCAGCAGCCGGCGGTCCCCTTCTGGTTCTTTCAGCTCCTACGAGCAGTACTTC.

V and J are TRBV7-6 and TRBJ2-1; TRBD1 might be the D (5 bases). The V end was cut by 4 bases, the J end by 4 bases, with 8 bases between. Looked up from germline, CDR1 is SGHVS and CDR2 is FNYEAQ. This CDR3 has 13 amino acids. The CDR3 protein is CASSSDSYNEQFF. In nucleotides, the CDR3 is TGTGCCAGCAGCTCAGACAGTTACAATGAGCAGTTCTTC.

The chain links TRBV19 to TRBJ2-7; 9 bases fit TRBD1. This CDR3 comprises 14 residues. V lost 6 bases and J lost 5; bases outside the gene matches: 8. The germline V gene encodes CDR1 LNHDA and CDR2 SQIVND (reference sequence). The CDR3 sequence: CASSPGQGLDEQYF. CDR3 nucleotide sequence: TGTGCCAGTAGCCCCGGACAGGGGCTGGACGAGCAGTACTTC. The full variable domain, rest sourced from reference TRBV19 and TRBJ2-7, is DGGITQSPKYLFRKEGQNVTLSCEQNLNHDAMYWYRQDPGQGLRLIYYSQIVNDFQKGDIAEGYSVSREKKESFPLTVTSAQKNPTAFYLCASSPGQGLDEQYFGPGTRLTVT.

J is TRBJ1-5 and V is TRBV5-6; D unresolved. Germline V CDR1 and CDR2: SGHDT, YYEEEE. CDR3 size: 16 residues. The germline V and J ends were trimmed by 1 base and 3 bases, with 14 bases remaining between them. The CDR3: CASSLWAARLNQPQHF. CDR3 bases: TGTGCCAGCAGCTTGTGGGCAGCTCGTCTCAATCAGCCCCAGCATTTT.

The V call is TRBV7-6, the J call TRBJ2-1, with 8 bases matching TRBD2. Germline lookup yields CDR1 SGHVS and CDR2 FNYEAQ. V shed 0 bases, J shed 3 bases, and the junction held 4 bases outside the gene matches. This CDR3 is built from 16 residues. CDR3 protein: CASSLARTSGYNEQFF. The CDR3 region has the DNA TGTGCCAGCAGCTTAGCGCGAACTAGCGGCTACAATGAGCAGTTCTTC.

With respect to this clone: Other DNA sequences of this sample code for an identical CDR3. V and J are TRBV19 and TRBJ2-5, with a weak D call TRBD2 (6 bases). The CDR3 contains 13 residues. Germline V CDR1 and CDR2: LNHDA, SQIVND (reference sequence). V shed 3 bases and J shed 5 bases, with 10 bases lying between them. The CDR3 is CASSMVGGETQYF. The CDR3 nucleotides read TGTGCCAGTAGTATGGTTGGGGGGGAGACCCAGTACTTC.